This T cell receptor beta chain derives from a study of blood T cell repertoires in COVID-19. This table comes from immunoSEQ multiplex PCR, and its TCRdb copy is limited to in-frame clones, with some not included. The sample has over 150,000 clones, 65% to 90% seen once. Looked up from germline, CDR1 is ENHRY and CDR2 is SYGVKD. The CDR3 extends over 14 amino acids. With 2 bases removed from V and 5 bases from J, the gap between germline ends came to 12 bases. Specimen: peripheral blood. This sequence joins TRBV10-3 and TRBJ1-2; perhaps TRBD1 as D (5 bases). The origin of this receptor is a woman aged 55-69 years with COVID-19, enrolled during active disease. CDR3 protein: CAISEDVGGYGYTF. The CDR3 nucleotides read TGTGCCATCAGTGAGGACGTTGGGGGGTATGGCTACACCTTC.